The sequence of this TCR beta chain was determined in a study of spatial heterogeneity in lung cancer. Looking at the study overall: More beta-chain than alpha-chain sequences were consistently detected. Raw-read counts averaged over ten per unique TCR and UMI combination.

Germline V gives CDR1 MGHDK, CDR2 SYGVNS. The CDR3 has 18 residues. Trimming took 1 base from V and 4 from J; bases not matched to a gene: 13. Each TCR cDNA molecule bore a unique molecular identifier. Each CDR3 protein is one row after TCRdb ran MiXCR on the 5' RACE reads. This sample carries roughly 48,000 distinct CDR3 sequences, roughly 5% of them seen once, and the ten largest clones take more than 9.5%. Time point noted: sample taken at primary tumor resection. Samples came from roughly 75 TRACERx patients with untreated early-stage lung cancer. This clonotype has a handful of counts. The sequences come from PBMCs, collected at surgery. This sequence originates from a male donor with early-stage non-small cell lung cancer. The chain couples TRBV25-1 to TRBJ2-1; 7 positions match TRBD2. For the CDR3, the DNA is TGTGCCAGCAGTGAATCCCGCCTCTCTAGCGGCGGATACAATGAGCAGTTCTTC. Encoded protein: CASSESRLSSGGYNEQFF.